Shown below are 13 T cell receptor beta chains from a single sample sequenced in a study of T-cell reconstitution after alpha-beta-depleted transplantation in children. A library of TCRbeta sequences, prepared with unique molecular identifiers, was generated. A single record per CDR3 protein comes from TCRdb applying MiXCR to the PCR reads. The sample lists 150,000 to 250,000 distinct CDR3 sequences; less than 15% were seen once. Here the sequenced sample was PBMCs from the stem cell graft donor, taken from the stem cell graft. Receptor source: a human donor who donated a stem cell graft to a child with acute lymphoblastic leukemia.

This clonotype was seen at least ten times. CDR3 DNA sequence: TGCGCCAGCAAAATAGGGCGGGATCTTTCAGATACGCAGTATTTT. Encoded protein: CASKIGRDLSDTQYF. The chain uses TRBV5-1 and TRBJ2-3, with D maybe TRBD2 (6 bases). This CDR3 spans 15 amino acids. Germline values: CDR1 SGHRS, CDR2 YFSETQ. Between the trimmed V and J ends, which lost 6 bases and 4 bases, there was a span of 18 bases.

This clonotype was seen at least ten times. This chain links TRBV12-3 or TRBV12-4 with TRBJ2-3; no reliable D call. V lost 2 bases and J lost 1, with 10 bases in between. This CDR3 has 15 residues. The CDR3 DNA reads TGTGCCAGCAGTTTACGAGCTGCCCGCACAGATACGCAGTATTTT. This encodes CASSLRAARTDTQYF.

This clonotype was counted ten times or more. The chain has TRBV3-1 and TRBJ1-2; TRBD1 might be the D (5 bases). This CDR3 contains 12 residues. V shed 6 bases and J shed 7 bases, with 12 bases lying between them. Germline values: CDR1 LGHDT, CDR2 YNNKEL (reference sequence). The CDR3, as DNA: TGTGCCAGCAGTTCCCCCGGGGGTGGCTACACCTTC. Its translation: CASSSPGGGYTF.

This clonotype occurred many times. The rearrangement joins TRBV20-1 to TRBJ2-1; 11 bases align to TRBD2. The CDR3 covers 13 residues. Germline CDR1 is DFQATT and CDR2 is SNEGSKA (reference sequence). V trimming: 1 base; J trimming: 9 bases; junction bases outside the gene matches: 2. The CDR3 sequence is CSARGLAGFEQFF. The CDR3 nucleotides are TGCAGTGCTAGAGGACTAGCGGGATTTGAGCAGTTCTTC.

Ten or more counts support this clonotype. The CDR3 DNA reads as TGCGCCAGCAGCCCCCGGACTAGCGGGAGTAATAATGAGCAGTTCTTC. Translated, it gives CASSPRTSGSNNEQFF. The genes are TRBV4-1 and TRBJ2-1; TRBD2 matches 13 bases. The CDR3 loop spans 16 amino acids. Looked up from germline, CDR1 is MGHRA and CDR2 is YSYEKL. Trimming took 4 bases from V and 7 from J; bases not matched to a gene: 7.

This clonotype was observed at least ten times. This chain links TRBV20-1 with TRBJ1-1; a possible D gene is TRBD1 (5 bases). Deletions cut 1 base from V and 3 bases from J, with 9 bases between. The CDR3 runs 13 residues. Germline V gene data show CDR1 as DFQATT and CDR2 as SNEGSKA (reference sequence). CDR3 bases: TGCAGTGCTAGAGCTGGGGGGGACACTGAAGCTTTCTTT. Translating gives CSARAGGDTEAFF.

This clonotype was picked up many times. This chain uses TRBV7-9 with TRBJ2-5, with 8 bases matching TRBD2. This CDR3 is built from 14 residues. CDR1 is SEHNR and CDR2 is FQNEAQ in the germline V gene (reference sequence). With V trimmed by 2 bases and J by 2 bases, 1 base remained unmatched. Here the CDR3 DNA reads TGTGCCAGCAGCTTAAGCGGGAGACAAGAGACCCAGTACTTC. Translated, it gives CASSLSGRQETQYF. The variable domain in full, completed from reference TRBV7-9 and TRBJ2-5, reads DTGVSQNPRHKITKRGQNVTFRCDPISEHNRLYWYRQTLGQGPEFLTYFQNEAQLEKSRLLSDRFSAERPKGSFSTLEIQRTEQGDSAMYLCASSLSGRQETQYFGPGTRLLVL.

This clonotype was seen many times. The rearrangement joins TRBV12-3 or TRBV12-4 to TRBJ1-1, with 7 bases lining up with TRBD1. V trimming: 7 bases; J trimming: 4 bases; junction bases outside the gene matches: 12. The CDR3 extends over 15 amino acids. DNA of the CDR3: TGTGCCAGCACCGGGACAGAAGTCCCGGGCACTGAAGCTTTCTTT. Translating gives CASTGTEVPGTEAFF.

This clonotype was detected many times. The chain uses TRBV4-1 and TRBJ2-7; TRBD2 aligns across 8 bases. The CDR3 length is 16 residues. Germline V gives CDR1 MGHRA, CDR2 YSYEKL. With V trimmed by 2 bases and J by 2 bases, 8 bases remained unmatched. This CDR3 reads CASSQPLAGVTYEQYF. Here the CDR3 DNA reads TGCGCCAGCAGCCAACCTCTAGCGGGCGTAACCTACGAGCAGTACTTC.

This clonotype was recorded many times. The rearrangement uses TRBV5-6 and TRBJ1-5; D is undetermined. The CDR3 sequence is 15 residues long. The V gene's germline CDR1 is SGHDT and CDR2 YYEEEE. Between the trimmed V and J ends, which lost 3 bases and 7 bases, there was a span of 17 bases. The CDR3 nucleotides are TGTGCCAGCAGCTCCCGATCCCTTCGGGGACAGCCCCAGCATTTT. Residues: CASSSRSLRGQPQHF.

This clonotype was counted ten times or more. J is TRBJ1-2 and V is TRBV5-5; unclear D gene. CDR3 length: 13 residues. CDR1 and CDR2 from the germline V gene are SGHKS and YYEKEE (reference sequence). Trimming cost V 2 bases and J 1 base, with 6 bases left between them. Written as DNA, the CDR3 is TGTGCCAGCAGCTTTCAGAATAACTATGGCTACACCTTC. This codes for CASSFQNNYGYTF.

The chain couples TRBV5-8 to TRBJ2-3; no firm D call. Trimming left V 0 bases short and J 5 bases short, with 10 bases between. Looked up from germline, CDR1 is SGHTS and CDR2 is YDEGEE. The CDR3 length is 14 residues. The CDR3 bases are TGTGCCAGCAGCTTGGGCGGTCTGGGAGATACGCAGTATTTT. It codes for CASSLGGLGDTQYF.

At least ten counts were recorded for this clonotype. The chain joins TRBV7-2 to TRBJ2-5; D ambiguous. CDR1 is SGHTA and CDR2 is FQGNSA in the germline V gene. This CDR3 region has 13 residues. The V end was cut by 5 bases, the J end by 5 bases, with 12 bases between. CDR3: CASSPLNAETQYF. The CDR3 nucleotides are TGTGCCAGCAGCCCCTTAAATGCGGAGACCCAGTACTTC.